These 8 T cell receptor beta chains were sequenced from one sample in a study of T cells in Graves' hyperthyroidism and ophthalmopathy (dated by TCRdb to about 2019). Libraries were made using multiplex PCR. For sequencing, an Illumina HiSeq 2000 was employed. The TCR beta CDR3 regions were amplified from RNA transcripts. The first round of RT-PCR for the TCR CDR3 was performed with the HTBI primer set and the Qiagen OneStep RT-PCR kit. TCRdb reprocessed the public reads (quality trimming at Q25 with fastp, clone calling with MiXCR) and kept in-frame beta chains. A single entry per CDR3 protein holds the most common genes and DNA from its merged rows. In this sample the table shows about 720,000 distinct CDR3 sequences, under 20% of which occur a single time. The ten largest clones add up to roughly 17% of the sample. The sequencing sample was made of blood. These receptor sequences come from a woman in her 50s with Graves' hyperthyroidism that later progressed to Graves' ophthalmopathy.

The CDR3 nucleotides read TGTGCCAGCAGCGTAGGAGCTAATGAAAAACTGTTTTTT. Translation: CASSVGANEKLFF. The gene calls are TRBV9 and TRBJ1-4; D unclear. V was shortened by 0 bases and J by 3 bases, with 3 bases between the two germline ends. The CDR3 length is 13 residues. Germline values: CDR1 SGDLS, CDR2 YYNGEE.

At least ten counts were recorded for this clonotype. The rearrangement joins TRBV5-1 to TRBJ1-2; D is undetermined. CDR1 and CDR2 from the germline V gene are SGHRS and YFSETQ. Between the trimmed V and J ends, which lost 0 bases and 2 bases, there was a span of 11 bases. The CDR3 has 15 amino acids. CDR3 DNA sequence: TGCGCCAGCAGCTTGGAATTCGGGCAGAACTATGGCTACACCTTC. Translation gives CASSLEFGQNYGYTF.

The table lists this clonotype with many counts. The CDR3 nucleotides read TGCAGTGCTAGACCCGGACAGGGGATGACCCAGTACTTC. It translates to CSARPGQGMTQYF. The chain is built from TRBV20-1 and TRBJ2-5, with 9 positions matching TRBD1. V was clipped by 2 bases and J by 7 bases; unmatched bases: 5. The CDR3 is 13 residues long. Germline lookup yields CDR1 DFQATT and CDR2 SNEGSKA (reference sequence).

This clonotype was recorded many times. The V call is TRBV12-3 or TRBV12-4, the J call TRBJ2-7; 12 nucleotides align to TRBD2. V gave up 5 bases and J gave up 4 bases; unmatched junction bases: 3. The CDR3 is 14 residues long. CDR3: CASSTGTSGYEQYF. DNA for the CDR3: TGTGCCAGCAGTACTGGGACTAGCGGGTACGAGCAGTACTTC.

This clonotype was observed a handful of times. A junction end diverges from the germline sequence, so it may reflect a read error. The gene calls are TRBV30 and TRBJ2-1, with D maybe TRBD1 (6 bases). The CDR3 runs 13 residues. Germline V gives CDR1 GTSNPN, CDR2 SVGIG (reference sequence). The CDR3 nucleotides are TGTGCCATTATGGGGACACAATACAATGGGCAGTTCTTC. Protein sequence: CAIMGTQYNGQFF.

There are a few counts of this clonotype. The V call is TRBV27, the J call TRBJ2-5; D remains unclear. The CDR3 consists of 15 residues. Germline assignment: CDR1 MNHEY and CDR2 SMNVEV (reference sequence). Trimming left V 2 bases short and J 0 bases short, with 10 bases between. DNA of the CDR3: TGTGCCAGCAGTTTACGGGCTAACCACCAAGAGACCCAGTACTTC. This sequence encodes CASSLRANHQETQYF.

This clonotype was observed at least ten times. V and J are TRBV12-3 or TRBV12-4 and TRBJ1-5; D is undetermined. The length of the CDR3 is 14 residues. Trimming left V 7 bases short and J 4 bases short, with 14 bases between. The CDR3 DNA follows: TGTGCCAGCACCAAAGCGAGGAAGAATCAGCCCCAGCATTTT. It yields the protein CASTKARKNQPQHF.

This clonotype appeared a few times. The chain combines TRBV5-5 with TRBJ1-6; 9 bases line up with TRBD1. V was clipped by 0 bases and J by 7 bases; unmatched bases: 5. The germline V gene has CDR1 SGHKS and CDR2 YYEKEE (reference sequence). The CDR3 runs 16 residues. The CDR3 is CASSLVVTGGNSPLHF. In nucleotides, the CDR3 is TGTGCCAGCAGCTTGGTTGTGACAGGGGGGAATTCACCCCTCCACTTT.